The clone carrying this TCR beta chain has a count of ten or more. Its specificity is not known. This CDR3 comprises 17 residues. Germline V gene data show CDR1 as SGHVS and CDR2 as FNYEAQ. Between the trimmed V and J ends, which lost 7 bases and 1 base, there was a span of 19 bases. From the reads, TCRdb called clonotypes with MiXCR, one entry per CDR3 protein. This repertoire shows approximately 110,000 distinct CDR3 sequences, 25% to 30% found once; its top ten account for about 81%. The data derive from a study of T cell repertoires in cytomegalovirus infection. Turning to the study itself: Public signatures in TCR beta pointed to CMV infection and matching HLA type.

The chain recombines TRBV7-6 with TRBJ2-2; D uncertain. The source of this sequence is a human donor in good health (CMV status not recorded). Some clones in this sample may be carry-over from other donors' samples. Source: CD8+ T cells from cultured PBMCs, taken from culture after CMV antigen stimulation. The CDR3 DNA sequence: TGTGCCAGCACCTCGGCGGTAGCCCCCCTGAACACCGGGGAGCTGTTTTTT. Translated, it gives CASTSAVAPLNTGELFF.